This T cell receptor beta chain was captured in a study of T-cell reconstitution after alpha-beta-depleted transplantation in children. Preparation of the TCRbeta library involved a method that used unique molecular identifiers. TCRdb fed the PCR reads into MiXCR, producing one record per CDR3 protein. The repertoire holds approximately 400,000 distinct CDR3 sequences, with around 9.9% as singletons. The CDR3 length is 12 residues. The V and J ends lost 5 bases and 6 bases respectively, with 11 bases between them. CDR1 and CDR2 (germline): MGHDK, SYGVNS. This rearrangement joins TRBV25-1 to TRBJ2-7; D is unresolved. The sample consisted of PBMCs from the stem cell graft donor, taken from the stem cell graft. The receptor was isolated from a human donor who donated a stem cell graft to a child with acute myeloid leukemia. Here the CDR3 reads CASSLYPSEQYF. The CDR3 DNA sequence: TGTGCCAGCAGTCTCTACCCCTCCGAGCAGTACTTC.